The 9 T cell receptor beta chains presented below share a single source sample, sequenced in a study of tumor-infiltrating lymphocytes in primary liver carcinoma. The template, roughly 550 ng total RNA, yielded TCR beta cDNA made with a constant-region primer. Sequencing libraries for TCR beta derived from three nested multiplex PCR rounds that used slightly modified ARM-PCR. Each of the first two PCR rounds ran nine to ten cycles with TRBV1-TRBV30 forward and C-beta reverse primers. TCRdb independently ran MiXCR on the multiplex PCR reads; one entry per CDR3 protein. The sample holds about 180,000 distinct CDR3 sequences; over 50% are singletons and the top ten take roughly 76%. Germline DNA was also extracted, with blood RNA taken from unsorted whole blood. Sequencing used peripheral blood. Receptors originate from a man in his forties with primary liver carcinoma and hepatitis B virus infection.

The chain has TRBV29-1 and TRBJ1-1, with no clear D. The CDR3 totals 13 residues. Germline values: CDR1 SQVTM, CDR2 ANQGSEA. V gave up 7 bases and J gave up 6 bases, with 18 bases separating them. CDR3 DNA sequence: TGCAGCGCTGTATTAAGTATGGGGTCTGAAGCTTTCTTT. Protein: CSAVLSMGSEAFF.

This clonotype showed up just a few times. V usage is TRBV12-3 or TRBV12-4 and J usage is TRBJ2-4, with D hard to call. The CDR3 has 14 amino acids. The V end lost 4 bases, the J end lost 8 bases, and 15 bases lay between the germline ends. The CDR3 loop is CASSSHLEWDIQYF. The CDR3 coding sequence is TGTGCCAGCAGTTCCCATCTTGAATGGGACATTCAGTACTTC.

As to this clonotype: Mismatch with germline at one junction end may stem from a read error. The V and J genes are TRBV6-2 or TRBV6-3 and TRBJ2-6, with a weak D call TRBD1 (5 bases). From germline, CDR1 is MNHEY and CDR2 SVGEGT. The CDR3 runs 15 residues. For the CDR3, the DNA is TGTGCCAGCAAGGCCCTACCCTCTGGGGCCAACGTCCTGACTTTT. It encodes CASKALPSGANVLTF.

The CDR3 region has the DNA TGCGCCAGCAGTGGGGCCAACGTCCTGACTTTC. It codes for CASSGANVLTF. The chain combines TRBV5-1 with TRBJ2-6; D gene uncertain. Trimming pared 5 bases from V and 3 bases from J, leaving 0 bases between. CDR1 and CDR2 (germline): SGHRS, YFSETQ. The CDR3 runs to 11 residues.

This clonotype was seen just once. This could be a read error, since a much larger clone is one nucleotide away. The CDR3 nucleotides are TGTGCCAGCAGCTATAGCGGGAGGATCAATGGGCAGTTCTTC. Translated: CASSYSGRINGQFF. This chain links TRBV11-2 with TRBJ2-1, with 10 bases identical to TRBD2. CDR3 length: 14 amino acids. CDR1 is SGHAT, CDR2 FQNNGV, per germline.

This clonotype was detected ten times or more. J is TRBJ2-2 and V is TRBV6-1; 7 positions agree with TRBD1. With 6 bases clipped from V and 5 bases from J, the junction kept 6 bases outside the gene matches. The CDR3 loop spans 14 amino acids. The germline gives CDR1 MNHNS, CDR2 SASEGT. In nucleotides, the CDR3 is TGTGCCAGCAGCCTATTACAGGGGACCGGGGAGCTGTTTTTT. Its translation is CASSLLQGTGELFF.

This clonotype was recorded a few times. The genes are TRBV6-6 and TRBJ2-5, with 7 positions matching TRBD2. Trimming took 4 bases from V and 4 from J; bases not matched to a gene: 3. This CDR3 is 13 amino acids long. Per the germline V gene, CDR1 is MNHNY and CDR2 is SVGAGI (reference sequence). CDR3 loop: CASSWGEGETQYF. The CDR3 DNA sequence: TGTGCCAGCAGTTGGGGGGAGGGAGAGACCCAGTACTTC.

This clonotype was found many times. This sequence joins TRBV6-1 and TRBJ1-6, with D possibly matching TRBD1 (6 bases). The V and J ends lost 11 bases and 9 bases respectively, with 17 bases between them. Per germline, CDR1 MNHNS and CDR2 SASEGT. The CDR3 runs to 13 residues. The CDR3 nucleotides read TGTGCCTCGTCGGGGGCTCTCGGTTCACCCCTCCACTTT. Residues: CASSGALGSPLHF.

The rearrangement joins TRBV4-1 to TRBJ2-7; 8 bases are a match to TRBD2. J was trimmed by 2 bases and V by 2 bases; bases with no gene match: 5. In germline, CDR1 is MGHRA, CDR2 YSYEKL. The CDR3 extends over 15 amino acids. DNA of the CDR3: TGCGCCAGCAGCCAACGGCAAGCGGGAGCCTACGAGCAGTACTTC. Translating it yields CASSQRQAGAYEQYF.